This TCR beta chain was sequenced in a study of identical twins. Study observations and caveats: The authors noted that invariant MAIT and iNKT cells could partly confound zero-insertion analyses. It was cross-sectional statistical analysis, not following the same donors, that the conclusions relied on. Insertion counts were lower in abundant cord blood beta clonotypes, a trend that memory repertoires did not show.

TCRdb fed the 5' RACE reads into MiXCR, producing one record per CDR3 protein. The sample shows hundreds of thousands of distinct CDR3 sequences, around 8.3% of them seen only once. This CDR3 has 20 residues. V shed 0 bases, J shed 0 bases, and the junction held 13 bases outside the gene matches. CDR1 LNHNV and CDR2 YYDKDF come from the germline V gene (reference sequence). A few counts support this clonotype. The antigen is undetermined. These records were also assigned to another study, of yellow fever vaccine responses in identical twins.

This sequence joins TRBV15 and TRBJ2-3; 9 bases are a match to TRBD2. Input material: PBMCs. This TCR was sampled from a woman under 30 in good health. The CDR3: CATSRDIRLAGVGSTDTQYF. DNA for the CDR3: TGTGCCACCAGCAGAGATATTCGATTAGCGGGAGTCGGTAGCACAGATACGCAGTATTTT.